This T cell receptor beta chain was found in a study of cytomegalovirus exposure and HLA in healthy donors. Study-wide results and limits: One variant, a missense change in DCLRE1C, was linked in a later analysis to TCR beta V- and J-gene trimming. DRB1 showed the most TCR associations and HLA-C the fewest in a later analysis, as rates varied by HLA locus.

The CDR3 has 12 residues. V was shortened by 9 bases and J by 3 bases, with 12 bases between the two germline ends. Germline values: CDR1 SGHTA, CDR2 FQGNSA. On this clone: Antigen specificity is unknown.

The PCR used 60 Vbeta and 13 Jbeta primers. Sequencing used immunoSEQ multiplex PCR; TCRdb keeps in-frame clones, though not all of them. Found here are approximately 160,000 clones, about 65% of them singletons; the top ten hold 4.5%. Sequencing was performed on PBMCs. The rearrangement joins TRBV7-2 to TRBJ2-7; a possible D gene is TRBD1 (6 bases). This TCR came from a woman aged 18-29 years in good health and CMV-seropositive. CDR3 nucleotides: TGTGCCAGTAGGGACATAAGCTACGAGCAGTACTTC. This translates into CASRDISYEQYF.